This T cell receptor (beta chain) came from a study of blood T cell repertoires in COVID-19. Whole-study context: The United States, Italy and Spain supplied acute and convalescent COVID-19 samples. Sources were T cells, B-cell-depleted T cells, or PBMCs; the material itself was cDNA or gDNA.

This clone was counted between two and nine times. Per the original methods: The assay estimated nucleated cells by amplifying reference gene primers. Generated by immunoSEQ multiplex PCR, the TCRdb table keeps only in-frame clones and is missing some. V and J calls and clone size are given by that table; D and trimming were obtained from the DNA. This sample has about 270,000 clones, with approximately 81% found just once. CDR1 and CDR2 from the germline V gene are MNHEY and SVGAGI. This CDR3 is built from 14 residues. The junction had 9 bases not matched to a gene; V was cut back by 6 bases and J by 4 bases.

Specimen: peripheral blood. The TCR sequence derives from a woman in her sixties or seventies with active or convalescent COVID-19. The chain links TRBV6-5 to TRBJ2-7; 7 positions match TRBD1. As DNA, the CDR3 is TGTGCCAGCAGGACGACAGGGTTTCTTTACGAGCAGTACTTC. This sequence encodes CASRTTGFLYEQYF.